The table lists the clone carrying this TCR beta chain with many counts. Its antigen is as yet unknown. Time point reported: persistent/refractory GD, antithyroid drugs over 5 years with positive TRAb. PBMCs provided the RNA from which the TCR library was made. The sample originates from a study of regulatory T cells in long-lasting Graves disease. Overall study findings and caveats: Persistent Graves' patients showed less TCR diversity than newly diagnosed ones. With approximately 3,000 shared public clonotypes, persistent patients exceeded new patients, who shared over 950.

iRepertoire HTBI primers and Arm-PCR of CDR3 regions built TCR beta libraries. In the authors' methods: Samples jointly harbored about 63 TRBV and about 15 TRBJ segments. TCRdb reprocessed the multiplex PCR reads via MiXCR and lists one record per CDR3 protein. The V and J calls were determined by TCRdb, not by the authors. The table lists some 370,000 distinct CDR3 sequences, more than 20% of them singletons. The clonotype comes from a woman aged 40 to 49 with Graves disease. The material was peripheral blood mononuclear cells (PBMCs), obtained when the disease was refractory, from a patient treated with antithyroid drugs.

Written as DNA, the CDR3 is TGTGCCAGCACCCGCGCCAGCTTAAAAAACACCATATATTTT. It specifies CASTRASLKNTIYF. The chain has TRBV28 and TRBJ1-3; D unclear. The CDR3 is 14 amino acids. Germline CDR1 and CDR2: MDHEN and SYDVKM. Trimming cost V 7 bases and J 6 bases, with 16 bases left between them.